Listed below are T cell receptor beta chains from one sample, sequenced in a study of T cell responses to AZD1222 COVID-19 vaccine. TCRdb's table, derived via immunoSEQ multiplex PCR, lists solely in-frame clones and lacks some. This table holds approximately 200,000 clones, 93% found once. The material sequenced was peripheral blood, taken 28 days after the second AZD1222 dose. These receptor sequences come from an adult who received the AZD1222 COVID-19 vaccine. Each CDR3 is given with its conserved first and last residue. D genes are given only for firm matches. Clone size is not always given. Where it is, it says once, few, many or a class for expanded clones.

>TRBJ1-1|TRBV6-5|.|.
TGTGCCAGCAGTCGGGTCAGCGGGAACACTGAAGCTTTCTTT
CASSRVSGNTEAFF
>TRBJ1-2|TRBV29-1|once|.
TGCAGCGTTACGCGAGGGGGGGTTGACTATGGCTACACCTTC
CSVTRGGVDYGYTF
>TRBJ2-5|TRBV25-1|.|.
TGTGCCAGCAGTGTGACAGATCAAGAGACCCAGTACTTC
CASSVTDQETQYF
>TRBJ1-5|TRBV11-1|.|.
TGTGCCAGCAGCGTTCAGGGCTCGCAGCCCCAGCATTTT
CASSVQGSQPQHF
>TRBJ1-5|TRBV19|.|.
TGTGCCAGTAGTCCGAGACGGACTAATAGCAATCAGCCCCAGCATTTT
CASSPRRTNSNQPQHF
>TRBJ2-2|TRBV7-9|.|TRBD1
TGTGCCAGCATTCAGGGGGCCGACACCGGGGAGCTGTTTTTT
CASIQGADTGELFF
>TRBJ1-1|TRBV3-1/TRBV3-2|.|TRBD1
TGTGCCAGCAGCGAAAGCCTGGGACAGATCATGAACACTGAAGCTTTCTTT
CASSESLGQIMNTEAFF
>TRBJ1-1|TRBV2|.|.
TGTGCCAGCACTGAAGATAGACAAATGAACACTGAAGCTTTCTTT
CASTEDRQMNTEAFF
>TRBJ1-2|TRBV7-3|.|.
TGTGCAAGCAGCGGGCAGTTATTTGGCTACACCTTC
CASSGQLFGYTF
>TRBJ2-2|TRBV5-4|.|TRBD1
TGTGCCAGCAGCTTTTCCGGGACAGGGGACACCGGGGAGCTGTTTTTT
CASSFSGTGDTGELFF
>TRBJ1-1|TRBV12-3/TRBV12-4|.|.
TGTGCCAGCAGTCCGGGACTAAACACTGAAGCTTTCTTT
CASSPGLNTEAFF
>TRBJ1-1|TRBV11-3|.|TRBD1
TGTGCCAGCAGCTCAGGGGGAGAGGTCACTGAAGCTTTCTTT
CASSSGGEVTEAFF
>TRBJ2-1|TRBV27|.|TRBD1
TGTGCCAGCAGTTTCCTAGGGACAGGGTCGGATGAGCAGTTCTTC
CASSFLGTGSDEQFF
>TRBJ1-5|TRBV7-2|.|.
TGTGCCAGCAGCTTAGGGCCTAGCAATCAGCCCCAGCATTTT
CASSLGPSNQPQHF
>TRBJ1-2|TRBV11-1|.|.
TGTGCCAGCAGCTTAGGTGGCAGGAGCTATGGCTACACCTTC
CASSLGGRSYGYTF
>TRBJ1-1|TRBV6-5|.|TRBD1
TGTGCCAGCAGGCTCACAGGGGGAAACACTGAAGCTTTCTTT
CASRLTGGNTEAFF
>TRBJ1-2|TRBV28|.|.
TGTGCCAGCAGCCCGGGGACACCTTATGGCTACACCTTC
CASSPGTPYGYTF
>TRBJ2-7|TRBV7-9|.|.
TGTGCCAGCAGCCCGGGGAGTGAGCAGTACTTC
CASSPGSEQYF
>TRBJ1-1|TRBV3-1/TRBV3-2|.|.
TGTGCCAGCAGCGGGGACTCCTTGGGGAACACTGAAGCTTTCTTT
CASSGDSLGNTEAFF
>TRBJ2-1|TRBV5-1|.|TRBD1
TGCGCCAGCGGACCGGGACAGAACTACAATGAGCAGTTCTTC
CASGPGQNYNEQFF
>TRBJ1-2|TRBV29-1|.|.
TGCGGCGTTGAGACGGACTCCTATGGCTACACCTTC
CGVETDSYGYTF
>TRBJ2-5|TRBV5-6|.|.
TGTGCCAGCAGCTCCGGGACGTTCCAAGAGACCCAGTACTTC
CASSSGTFQETQYF
>TRBJ2-7|TRBV7-2|.|TRBD1
TGTGCCAGCAGCTCCCTACCCAGGGGGCCCTACGAGCAGTACTTC
CASSSLPRGPYEQYF
>TRBJ1-5|TRBV19|.|.
TGTGCCAGTAGGAGGGGACGGACTAGCAATCAGCCCCAGCATTTT
CASRRGRTSNQPQHF
>TRBJ1-4|TRBV9|.|TRBD1
TGTGCCAGCAGCGTAGCTGGGACAGGGGTTGAAAAACTGTTTTTT
CASSVAGTGVEKLFF
>TRBJ1-2|TRBV7-2|.|.
TGTGCCAGCAACGTGGGGGGATACTATGGCTACACCTTC
CASNVGGYYGYTF
>TRBJ2-2|TRBV27|.|TRBD2
TGTGCCAGCAGGGGATCTGGCGGGGGGTACACCGGGGAGCTGTTTTTT
CASRGSGGGYTGELFF
>TRBJ2-3|TRBV7-2|.|.
TGTGCCAGCAGCTCCTCCTTCACAGATACGCAGTATTTT
CASSSSFTDTQYF
>TRBJ2-7|TRBV5-6|.|.
TGTGCCAGCAGTATGAGCCTTTACGAGCAGTACTTC
CASSMSLYEQYF
>TRBJ1-5|TRBV19|.|.
TGTGCCAGTAGTATCCAGGGAGGGGATCAGCCCCAGCATTTT
CASSIQGGDQPQHF
>TRBJ1-1|TRBV27|.|.
TGTGCCAGCAGTCCAGGGCCCATACCGAACACTGAAGCTTTCTTT
CASSPGPIPNTEAFF
>TRBJ1-1|TRBV5-4|.|TRBD1
TGTGCCAGCAGCAGACAGGGGGCGGACGCTGAAGCTTTCTTT
CASSRQGADAEAFF
>TRBJ2-6|TRBV4-2|few|.
TGTGCCAGCAGCCAGGACTCTGGGGCCAACGTCCTGACTTTC
CASSQDSGANVLTF
>TRBJ1-6|TRBV6-5|.|.
TGTGCCAGCAGGTCCTCAGCAGGGAGGCCCCTCCACTTT
CASRSSAGRPLHF
>TRBJ1-1|TRBV9|.|TRBD1
TGTGCCAGCAGCGCCCATCCCTACGTCGGACAGGGGGCGAGGGGTCGGACTGAAGCTTTCTTT
CASSAHPYVGQGARGRTEAFF
>TRBJ1-1|TRBV5-1|.|.
TGCGCCAGCAGCTTGTCAGGGGTTAGTGGCACTGAAGCTTTCTTT
CASSLSGVSGTEAFF
>TRBJ2-1|TRBV4-1|once|.
TGCGCCAGCAGCCAAGTAGCTGTTTTCCTCCGGGATGAGCAGTTCTTC
CASSQVAVFLRDEQFF
>TRBJ2-1|TRBV7-3|.|.
TGTGCCAGCAGCTCTCAGGGGAGGTATGAGCAGTTCTTC
CASSSQGRYEQFF
>TRBJ1-3|TRBV27|.|.
TGTGCCAGCAGTTTATCCGCACAGGGTCCCACCGGAAACTCTGGAAACACCATATATTTT
CASSLSAQGPTGNSGNTIYF
>TRBJ1-1|TRBV19|.|.
TGTGCCAGTAGTCCGACAGGAATGAACACTGAAGCTTTCTTT
CASSPTGMNTEAFF
>TRBJ1-4|TRBV6-6|once|TRBD1
TGTGCCAGCAGTTACTCGAGGGACAGCCATAATGAAAAACTGTTTTTT
CASSYSRDSHNEKLFF
>TRBJ2-5|TRBV2|.|.
TGTGCCAGCAACCAAGATGGGGGGATGTACCAAGAGACCCAGTACTTC
CASNQDGGMYQETQYF
>TRBJ1-1|TRBV6-2/TRBV6-3|.|.
TGTGCCAGCAGTTACGTCCTCGGGGGCGGTTGGAACACTGAAGCTTTCTTT
CASSYVLGGGWNTEAFF
>TRBJ1-1|TRBV6-5|.|.
TGTGCCATCCCCTCGTCTACCCGGATGAACACTGAAGCTTTCTTT
CAIPSSTRMNTEAFF
>TRBJ1-1|TRBV9|.|TRBD1
TGTGCCAGCAGCGGCAGGGGGCGCAGGGCCTTGAACACTGAAGCTTTCTTT
CASSGRGRRALNTEAFF
>TRBJ2-3|TRBV4-2|.|.
TGTGCCAGCAGCCAGCCGGACGGGACAGATACGCAGTATTTT
CASSQPDGTDTQYF
>TRBJ2-7|TRBV30|.|TRBD1
TGTGCCTCAGGGACAGGGAGCTCCTACGAGCAGTACTTC
CASGTGSSYEQYF
>TRBJ2-6|TRBV5-8|.|TRBD1
TGTGCCAGCAGCTTTCGTCAGGGGGATGGGGCCAACGTCCTGACTTTC
CASSFRQGDGANVLTF
>TRBJ1-2|TRBV15|.|.
TGTGCCACCAGCCAAGGAAGGACAAACTATGGCTACACCTTC
CATSQGRTNYGYTF
>TRBJ1-6|TRBV3-1/TRBV3-2|.|.
TGTGCCAGCAGCCCGTCAATGGGGGCTTCACCCCTCCACTTT
CASSPSMGASPLHF
>TRBJ2-3|TRBV5-6|.|TRBD2
TGTGCCAGCAGCGAGGGACTAGCGTTGCCAGATACGCAGTATTTT
CASSEGLALPDTQYF
>TRBJ2-7|TRBV7-2|few|TRBD1
TGTGCCAGCACGCCGACAGGGGGCCCCTACGAGCAGTACTTC
CASTPTGGPYEQYF
>TRBJ2-3|TRBV3-1/TRBV3-2|.|TRBD2
TGTGCCAGCAGCCCTGGAATAATAGCGGGGGGGACATATACGCAGTATTTT
CASSPGIIAGGTYTQYF
>TRBJ1-2|TRBV19|.|.
TGTGCCAGTCTGAAAGGCAGTAACTATGGCTACACCTTC
CASLKGSNYGYTF
>TRBJ1-3|TRBV18|.|.
TGTGCCAGCTCACCACCGGGAAGTGCTCTCTCTGGAAACACCATATATTTT
CASSPPGSALSGNTIYF
>TRBJ1-5|TRBV4-1|.|.
TGCGCCAGCAGCCAAGATTTGCTGGCGGGCCAGCCCCAGCATTTT
CASSQDLLAGQPQHF
>TRBJ1-5|TRBV27|.|TRBD1
TGTGCCAGCAGTGGGGACAGGCGCTATAGCAATCAGCCCCAGCATTTT
CASSGDRRYSNQPQHF
>TRBJ1-2|TRBV27|.|TRBD1
TGTGCCAGCAGTCGACAGGGGGAAGGTGGCTACACCTTC
CASSRQGEGGYTF
>TRBJ1-6|TRBV3-1/TRBV3-2|.|.
TGTGCCAGCAGCTCCCCTACGGTTCTTGGTGGAACAGGCCATAACGGAAATAATTCACCCCTCCACTTT
CASSSPTVLGGTGHNGNNSPLHF
>TRBJ1-1|TRBV5-1|.|.
TGCGCCAGCAGCGCTGGGACCAACACTGAAGCTTTCTTT
CASSAGTNTEAFF